This T cell receptor (beta chain) was documented in a study of CD8 T cells in ankylosing spondylitis. Quantitative barcoded 5'-RACE was used to prepare TCR beta libraries. TCRdb used MiXCR to reprocess the 5' RACE reads, holding one entry per CDR3 protein. Here the sample spans some 100,000 distinct CDR3 sequences, about 8.3% being singletons. The sample holds a few counts of this clonotype. Its target is unknown. The CDR3 is 11 residues long. Trimming stripped 6 bases from V and 4 bases from J, with 9 bases between. Germline CDR1 is SQVTM and CDR2 is ANQGSEA. Study conclusions and caveats: Some of the motif variants had earlier been found in reactive arthritis patients' fluid and blood. In ankylosing spondylitis blood, a motif of fewer than 10 highly homologous TCR beta variants appeared characteristic. Clones linked to disease, bearing a CD8+ phenotype, were relatively rare in peripheral blood. Significant enrichment of disease-linked clones was reported in matched ankylosing spondylitis synovial fluid.

Material for sequencing was blood, either unsorted or a sorted T cell fraction (not recorded which). V gene TRBV29-1 combines with J gene TRBJ1-2; D is undetermined. The clonotype was recovered from a male donor with ankylosing spondylitis. CDR3 in amino acids: CSVDDGYGYTF. CDR3 DNA sequence: TGCAGCGTGGACGACGGCTATGGCTACACCTTC.